This T cell receptor (beta chain) was sequenced for a study of T cells after yellow fever vaccination. Study information: Sorting of the EM, EMRA, CM and Tscm memory subsets was carried out using CD3, CD45RA, CCR7 and CD95. Overall study findings and caveats: The booster saw the reappearance of most primary-vaccination clones (about 95% CD4, around 90% CD8). Clonotypes found in both CD4 and CD8 compartments made up a small share.

Many counts were recorded for this clonotype. One entry per CDR3 protein results from TCRdb running MiXCR on the 5' RACE reads. The sample lists tens of thousands of distinct CDR3 sequences; 4% to 5% were seen once. This clonotype was sampled from a young man who received the YFV17D yellow fever vaccine. Sequences were derived from PBMCs, either bulk or a sorted T-cell subset (CD4+, CD8+, memory, or dextramer-sorted; not recorded which), sampled on the day of the yellow fever booster vaccination.

The CDR3 nucleotides read TGTGCCAGCAGCTACTATAGGCTCTCCAATGAGCAGTTCTTC. Translation gives CASSYYRLSNEQFF. The chain carries TRBV11-2 and TRBJ2-1; D remains unclear. This CDR3 comprises 14 residues. Germline V gene sequence: CDR1 SGHAT, CDR2 FQNNGV. Trimming cost V 4 bases and J 6 bases, with 13 bases left between them.